This T cell receptor (beta chain) came from a study of cytomegalovirus exposure and HLA in healthy donors. For the study at large: A data release that came early held 80 million to 95 million unique TCRs from HLA-typed donors.

The primer mix had 60 Vbeta and 13 Jbeta primers. The table came from immunoSEQ multiplex PCR; TCRdb's copy has only in-frame clones and leaves some out. The sample includes 100,000 to 150,000 clones, about 81% seen only once; the top ten take approximately 1%. CDR3 length: 17 residues. Unmatched junction bases numbered 7, after V lost 5 bases and J lost 3 bases. The germline V gene has CDR1 SNHLY and CDR2 FYNNEI. Input material: PBMCs. This sequence joins TRBV2 and TRBJ2-3; 14 bases align to TRBD2. This TCR was recovered from a woman aged 25-40 years in good health and CMV-seronegative. The CDR3 nucleotides are TGTGCCAGCAGTTCCGGACTAGCGGGGGGAAGGACAGATACGCAGTATTTT. This codes for CASSSGLAGGRTDTQYF.